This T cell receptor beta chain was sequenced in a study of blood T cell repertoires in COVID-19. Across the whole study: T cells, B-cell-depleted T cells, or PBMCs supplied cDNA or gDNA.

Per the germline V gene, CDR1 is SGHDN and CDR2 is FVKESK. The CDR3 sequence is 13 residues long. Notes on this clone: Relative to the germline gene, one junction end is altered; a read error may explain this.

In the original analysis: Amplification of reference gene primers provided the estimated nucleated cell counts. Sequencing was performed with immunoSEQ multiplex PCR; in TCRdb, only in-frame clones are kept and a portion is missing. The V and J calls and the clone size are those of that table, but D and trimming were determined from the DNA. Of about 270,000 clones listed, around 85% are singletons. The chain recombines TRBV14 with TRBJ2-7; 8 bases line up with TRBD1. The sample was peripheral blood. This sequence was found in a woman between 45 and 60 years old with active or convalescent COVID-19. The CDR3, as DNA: TGTGCCAGCAGCCGGGGCCCGGGACAGGCGCCCAACTTC. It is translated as CASSRGPGQAPNF.